This T cell receptor (beta chain) comes out of a study of blood T cell repertoires in COVID-19. As for the study in general: Sites across the United States, Italy and Spain contributed samples from acute and convalescent COVID-19. T cells, B-cell-depleted T cells, or PBMCs supplied cDNA or gDNA.

Per the authors' pipeline: Scientists estimated how many nucleated cells there were by amplifying reference gene primers. Profiled with immunoSEQ multiplex PCR; TCRdb holds only in-frame clones, not every one. V and J calls plus clone size are reproduced from that table; the DNA served to infer D and trimming. The sample includes 65,000 to 70,000 clones, approximately 87% of them seen just once. Germline V gene data show CDR1 as MNHEY and CDR2 as SMNVEV (reference sequence). The CDR3 is 15 residues long. V gave up 5 bases and J gave up 2 bases, with 16 bases separating them. The clonotype originates from a man aged 50-59 years with active COVID-19. Source material: peripheral blood. The chain is built from TRBV27 and TRBJ2-7; tentative D call: TRBD1 (6 bases). The CDR3 region is CASSPIRGPAYEQYF. The DNA for the CDR3 is TGTGCCAGCAGTCCAATCAGGGGCCCGGCCTACGAGCAGTACTTC.